This T cell receptor (beta chain) derives from a study of T cells in Graves' hyperthyroidism and ophthalmopathy. Overall study: Peripheral blood samples were taken at initial diagnosis, prior to any treatment.

The source of the PBMCs was 8 to 10 ml of fresh peripheral blood. RNA transcripts gave rise to amplified TCR beta CDR3 regions. The primer set for the first-round RT-PCR of the TCR CDR3 was HTBI. TCRdb used MiXCR to reprocess the multiplex PCR reads, holding one entry per CDR3 protein. Of 550,000 to 850,000 distinct CDR3 sequences in the sample, roughly 20% were seen once. Study-wide results and caveats: Also found in blood were most expanded thyroid clonotypes above 0.001.

The ends were cut back, 10 bases at V and 6 bases at J, with 15 bases in the middle. Germline values: CDR1 MNHNS, CDR2 SASEGT. The length of the CDR3 is 12 residues. The sample holds many counts of this clonotype. Antigen unknown. The specimen sequenced was blood. The source of this sequence is a woman between 45 and 60 years old with Graves' hyperthyroidism that later progressed to Graves' ophthalmopathy. The rearrangement uses TRBV6-1 and TRBJ1-1; TRBD1 might be the D (6 bases). CDR3 coding DNA: TGTGCCACGAGTCCAGGGGAGCCTGAAGCTTTCTTT. This codes for CATSPGEPEAFF.